Here is one T cell receptor (beta chain) with its context. The antigen is not known. This specimen comes from a study of vaccination effects on CD4 cells after COVID-19. As for the study in general: Viral peptide pool expansion of antigen-specific CD4+ T cells preceded sequencing in the ViraFEST assay.

With 2 bases removed from V and 0 bases from J, the gap between germline ends came to 2 bases. Germline V gene sequence: CDR1 SGHRS, CDR2 YFSETQ. This CDR3 spans 12 amino acids. Profiled with immunoSEQ multiplex PCR; TCRdb holds only in-frame clones, not every one. The sample has 20,000 to 25,000 clones; around 73% are singletons. Culture lasted 10 days before CD4+ T cell isolation. The source was CD4+ T cells from PBMCs cultured without peptide, collected before COVID-19 vaccination. This receptor was identified in a human donor who received a COVID-19 vaccine. The rearrangement joins TRBV5-1 to TRBJ2-5; no firm D call. CDR3 sequence (DNA): TGCGCCAGCAGCTTTAACCAAGAGACCCAGTACTTC. This encodes CASSFNQETQYF.